The source of this TCR beta chain is a study of OX40 agonist ivuxolimab in advanced cancers. Study-wide background: Six ivuxolimab dose levels, 0.01 to 10 mg/kg, were given intravenously every 2 weeks. Checkpoint inhibitors had been given previously to 35% to 50% of patients.

Some clones are missing from TCRdb's copy, which holds only in-frame ones; the method was immunoSEQ multiplex PCR. The table shows around 66,000 clones, with around 86% occurring only once. Germline V gives CDR1 MNHNS, CDR2 SASEGT. Trimming stripped 3 bases from V and 3 bases from J, with 9 bases between. The CDR3 extends over 14 amino acids. Sampled blood was obtained at baseline, cycle 4 day 1, and cycle 7 day 1. The V and J genes are TRBV6-1 and TRBJ1-5; a possible D gene is TRBD1 (5 bases). The receptor comes from an adult with an advanced solid tumor such as melanoma, head and neck, liver or kidney cancer. The source material was CD4+ or CD8+ T cells sorted from blood, sampled in a trial of the OX40 agonist ivuxolimab. CDR3 sequence (DNA): TGTGCCAGCAGTGACCACAGGTACAATCAGCCCCAGCATTTT. It codes for CASSDHRYNQPQHF.